These 28 T cell receptor beta chains were all obtained from the same sample, sequenced in a study of blood T cell repertoires in COVID-19. Profiling relied on immunoSEQ multiplex PCR, and the TCRdb table lists in-frame clones only, not all of them. In the table there are tens of thousands of clones, approximately 90% of which are singletons. Sequenced input: peripheral blood. The receptors here all came from a man between 45 and 60 years old with active COVID-19.

The genes are TRBV4-1 and TRBJ2-3; D call uncertain. V lost 1 base and J 7 bases, leaving 9 bases between the germline ends. The CDR3 runs 13 residues. CDR1 is MGHRA and CDR2 is YSYEKL in the germline V gene. The CDR3 is CASSQGVTNTQYF. The CDR3 nucleotides are TGCGCCAGCAGCCAAGGTGTTACTAATACGCAGTATTTT.

The chain is built from TRBV7-2 and TRBJ2-7, with TRBD1 matching 9 bases. The V and J ends lost 5 bases and 3 bases, in that order; junction bases with no gene match: 8. CDR3 length equals 15 residues. Germline CDR1 and CDR2: SGHTA and FQGNSA. The CDR3 protein is CASSPQGARIYEQYF. CDR3 bases: TGTGCCAGCAGCCCACAGGGGGCGCGCATCTACGAGCAGTACTTC.

The chain is built from TRBV9 and TRBJ1-2; the D is unclear. Germline lookup yields CDR1 SGDLS and CDR2 YYNGEE. The CDR3 runs 17 residues. V was clipped by 3 bases and J by 4 bases, with 22 bases between them. The CDR3 reads CASSADPRGRIGYGYTF. As DNA, the CDR3 is TGTGCCAGCAGCGCCGATCCTCGCGGCCGGATCGGCTATGGCTACACCTTC. The whole variable domain, remainder taken from reference TRBV9 and TRBJ1-2, is DSGVTQTPKHLITATGQRVTLRCSPRSGDLSVYWYQQSLDQGLQFLIQYYNGEERAKGNILERFSAQQFPDLHSELNLSSLELGDSALYFCASSADPRGRIGYGYTFGSGTRLTVV.

The gene calls are TRBV5-6 and TRBJ2-5; D is perhaps TRBD2 (7 bases). Germline assignment: CDR1 SGHDT and CDR2 YYEEEE. Trimming left V 6 bases short and J 2 bases short, with 17 bases between. The CDR3 length is 15 residues. For the CDR3, the DNA is TGTGCCAGCACCAACTGGGGGGGGACACAAGAGACCCAGTACTTC. Translating gives CASTNWGGTQETQYF.

The chain has TRBV10-3 and TRBJ1-5; D not resolved. The CDR3 totals 13 residues. The V and J ends lost 2 bases and 3 bases respectively, with 5 bases between them. Germline V gene data show CDR1 as ENHRY and CDR2 as SYGVKD. CDR3 protein: CAISEGNNQPQHF. Here the CDR3 DNA reads TGTGCCATCAGTGAGGGCAACAATCAGCCCCAGCATTTT.

The gene calls are TRBV7-9 and TRBJ1-5, with a tentative D call TRBD1 (5 bases). This CDR3 has 13 residues. Trimming pared 3 bases from V and 5 bases from J, leaving 8 bases between. Germline values: CDR1 SEHNR, CDR2 FQNEAQ (reference sequence). The CDR3 reads CASSFGADQPQHF. The CDR3, as DNA: TGTGCCAGCAGCTTTGGGGCCGATCAGCCCCAGCATTTT.

V gene TRBV25-1 combines with J gene TRBJ2-7, with 7 bases aligning to TRBD1. From germline, CDR1 is MGHDK and CDR2 SYGVNS. This CDR3 comprises 15 residues. The junction had 12 bases not matched to a gene; V was cut back by 6 bases and J by 4 bases. The CDR3 nucleotides read TGTGCCAGCAGCCCGAGTAACAGGGGACAATACGAGCAGTACTTC. Its translation is CASSPSNRGQYEQYF.

This chain links TRBV7-2 with TRBJ1-1; maybe TRBD1 (5 bases). Germline V gene lookup returns CDR1 SGHTA and CDR2 FQGNSA. With 4 bases removed from V and 4 bases from J, the gap between germline ends came to 13 bases. The CDR3 is 14 amino acids. CDR3 sequence: CASSSQGSGTEAFF. The DNA of the CDR3 is TGTGCCAGCAGCTCGCAGGGAAGTGGCACTGAAGCTTTCTTT.

The chain carries TRBV4-2 and TRBJ1-1, with a tentative D call TRBD1 (6 bases). Deletions cut 1 base from V and 6 bases from J, with 12 bases between. The CDR3 loop spans 14 amino acids. CDR1 and CDR2 (germline): LGHNA, YNFKEQ. The DNA for the CDR3 is TGTGCCAGCAGCCAAGCTTCGGGACACCCTGAAGCTTTCTTT. Its translation is CASSQASGHPEAFF.

V usage is TRBV5-1 and J usage is TRBJ2-7; D may be TRBD1 (6 bases). V lost 0 bases and J lost 2, with 9 bases in between. From germline, CDR1 is SGHRS and CDR2 YFSETQ. The CDR3 contains 14 residues. CDR3 DNA sequence: TGCGCCAGCAGCTTGGCGACAGGCACCTACGAGCAGTACTTC. Protein sequence: CASSLATGTYEQYF.

The gene calls are TRBV3-1 (or the pseudogene TRBV3-2) and TRBJ2-7; 9 bases fit TRBD1. This CDR3 has 15 amino acids. Germline V gene data show CDR1 as LGHDT and CDR2 as YNNKEL (reference sequence). V trimming: 0 bases; J trimming: 7 bases; junction bases outside the gene matches: 7. The CDR3 bases are TGTGCCAGCAGCCAAGACGGAACAGGGGGCTTGGAGCAGTACTTC. The encoded protein is CASSQDGTGGLEQYF.

J is TRBJ2-3 and V is TRBV10-2, with D perhaps matching TRBD2 (6 bases). Trimming took 3 bases from V and 3 from J, leaving 10 bases between them. The CDR3 is 14 amino acids. Germline V lookup: CDR1 WSHSY, CDR2 SAAADI. CDR3 sequence reads: CASSESEGTDTQYF. The DNA for the CDR3 is TGCGCCAGCAGTGAATCGGAGGGAACAGATACGCAGTATTTT.

This sequence joins TRBV5-1 and TRBJ2-7; weak D call: TRBD1 (5 bases). Germline CDR1 and CDR2: SGHRS and YFSETQ. Trimming removed 4 bases at V and 0 bases at J, with 8 bases between. The CDR3 has 13 amino acids. The CDR3 region has the DNA TGCGCCAGCAGCCCGGACACCTCCTACGAGCAGTACTTC. Protein sequence: CASSPDTSYEQYF.

This clone showed up just a few times. The V call is TRBV27, the J call TRBJ2-7; D remains unclear. Trimming pared 4 bases from V and 3 bases from J, leaving 10 bases between. Germline V gene sequence: CDR1 MNHEY, CDR2 SMNVEV (reference sequence). The CDR3 runs to 13 residues. DNA for the CDR3: TGTGCCAGCAGTTCTACCGACAACTACGAGCAGTACTTC. Translating gives CASSSTDNYEQYF.

This rearrangement joins TRBV11-2 to TRBJ2-7, with 7 bases identical to TRBD1. The CDR3 runs to 15 residues. The germline V gene has CDR1 SGHAT and CDR2 FQNNGV. With V trimmed by 4 bases and J by 1 base, 7 bases remained unmatched. The CDR3: CASSSPGQSSYEQYF. The CDR3 DNA reads as TGTGCCAGCAGCTCCCCGGGACAGAGTTCCTACGAGCAGTACTTC.

V usage is TRBV19 and J usage is TRBJ1-4; no definite D call. The CDR3 length is 14 residues. With 3 bases removed from V and 5 bases from J, the gap between germline ends came to 10 bases. Germline V CDR1 and CDR2: LNHDA, SQIVND (reference sequence). CDR3 sequence: CASSIGSMNEKLFF. CDR3 sequence (DNA): TGTGCCAGTAGTATTGGGAGTATGAATGAAAAACTGTTTTTT. Based on the CDR3 plus reference TRBV19 and TRBJ1-4, the full variable domain is DGGITQSPKYLFRKEGQNVTLSCEQNLNHDAMYWYRQDPGQGLRLIYYSQIVNDFQKGDIAEGYSVSREKKESFPLTVTSAQKNPTAFYLCASSIGSMNEKLFFGSGTQLSVL.

The rearrangement links TRBV10-3 to TRBJ1-6, with D possibly being TRBD1 (6 bases). Trimming shortened V by 3 bases and J by 9 bases, and 12 bases separated the two germline ends. The germline gives CDR1 ENHRY, CDR2 SYGVKD. CDR3 length: 14 amino acids. CDR3 amino acids: CAISERQEGSPLHF. CDR3 bases: TGTGCCATCAGTGAACGACAGGAAGGTTCACCCCTCCACTTT.

The gene calls are TRBV6-5 and TRBJ2-7, with D possibly matching TRBD1 (6 bases). Per germline, CDR1 MNHEY and CDR2 SVGAGI. The CDR3 runs 14 residues. V lost 2 bases, J lost 4 bases, and 12 bases lay in between. For the CDR3, the DNA is TGTGCCAGCAGTTACGCTAACAGGGTATACGAGCAGTACTTC. Encoded protein: CASSYANRVYEQYF.

The table lists this clone with a count of one. This rearrangement joins TRBV6-6 to TRBJ1-2, with D maybe TRBD1 (6 bases). The CDR3 has 15 amino acids. Trimming stripped 6 bases from V and 0 bases from J, with 14 bases between. Looked up from germline, CDR1 is MNHNY and CDR2 is SVGAGI (reference sequence). CDR3 nucleotides: TGTGCCAGCAGAACGGGACAAAAAGCTAACTATGGCTACACCTTC. Residues: CASRTGQKANYGYTF.

This clone was observed a single time. The rearrangement joins TRBV27 to TRBJ2-3, with 12 bases aligning to TRBD1. Trimming took 6 bases from V and 6 from J; bases not matched to a gene: 13. This CDR3 comprises 17 residues. Germline lookup yields CDR1 MNHEY and CDR2 SMNVEV (reference sequence). CDR3 amino acids: CASRPGTGGISIDTQYF. The DNA of the CDR3 is TGTGCCAGCAGACCCGGGACAGGGGGCATTAGTATTGATACGCAGTATTTT.

This chain joins TRBV6-1 and TRBJ1-5, with a weak D call TRBD1 (5 bases). Germline V CDR1 and CDR2: MNHNS, SASEGT. This CDR3 is built from 16 residues. The ends were cut back, 4 bases at V and 6 bases at J, with 19 bases in the middle. The CDR3 region is CASSGFGGIGVQPQHF. As DNA, the CDR3 is TGTGCCAGCAGTGGGTTTGGGGGGATCGGAGTTCAGCCCCAGCATTTT.

This clone occurred once. The DNA for the CDR3 is TGCGCCAGCAGCCCCTTGAGGCAGGGGACGACCCAAGAGACCCAGTACTTC. Amino acid sequence: CASSPLRQGTTQETQYF. The chain employs TRBV4-1 and TRBJ2-5; D may be TRBD1 (6 bases). The germline V gene encodes CDR1 MGHRA and CDR2 YSYEKL. This CDR3 comprises 17 residues. V lost 4 bases and J lost 1, with 19 bases in between.

In nucleotides, the CDR3 is TGTGCCAGCACCAGTGCGGGACAGTACTCTGGAAACACCATATATTTT. This sequence encodes CASTSAGQYSGNTIYF. V gene TRBV7-9 combines with J gene TRBJ1-3, with TRBD1 identical over 7 bases. In germline, CDR1 is SEHNR, CDR2 FQNEAQ (reference sequence). V trimming: 7 bases; J trimming: 0 bases; junction bases outside the gene matches: 9. CDR3 length: 16 amino acids.

The rearrangement joins TRBV5-1 to TRBJ1-5; 7 bases fit TRBD1. The ends lost 4 bases at V and 2 bases at J; junction bases unmatched: 3. The CDR3 spans 14 residues. Germline V gene data show CDR1 as SGHRS and CDR2 as YFSETQ. CDR3: CASSPGTGNQPQHF. Written as DNA, the CDR3 is TGCGCCAGCAGCCCGGGGACAGGCAATCAGCCCCAGCATTTT.

The rearrangement joins TRBV5-4 to TRBJ2-4, with 7 bases aligning to TRBD1. Germline lookup yields CDR1 SGHNT and CDR2 YYREEE (reference sequence). The J segment lost 1 base and the V segment lost 4 bases, leaving 5 bases of the junction unmatched. This CDR3 region has 15 residues. The CDR3 loop is CASSPGQYAKNIQYF. CDR3 DNA: TGTGCCAGCAGCCCGGGACAGTACGCCAAAAACATTCAGTACTTC.

The chain employs TRBV7-9 and TRBJ1-6, with D maybe TRBD1 (5 bases). CDR1 is SEHNR and CDR2 is FQNEAQ in the germline V gene (reference sequence). The V gene lost 6 bases and the J gene lost 10 bases, with 16 bases spanning the gap. The CDR3 is made up of 14 amino acids. In DNA, the CDR3 is TGTGCCAGCAGATGGGGCACAGCCGGCTCACCCCTCCACTTT. Amino acid sequence: CASRWGTAGSPLHF.

The V gene is TRBV27, the J gene TRBJ1-6, with D perhaps TRBD1 (5 bases). The V gene lost 3 bases and the J gene lost 6 bases, with 15 bases spanning the gap. Per germline, CDR1 MNHEY and CDR2 SMNVEV (reference sequence). The CDR3 runs 16 residues. Here the CDR3 DNA reads TGTGCCAGCAGTTTTGGGAGGGGCACGTTTAATTCACCCCTCCACTTT. Translation: CASSFGRGTFNSPLHF.

The chain carries TRBV27 and TRBJ2-3; 10 bases are a match to TRBD2. The germline V gene encodes CDR1 MNHEY and CDR2 SMNVEV (reference sequence). The CDR3 totals 14 residues. The junction had 1 base not matched to a gene; V was cut back by 6 bases and J by 1 base. CDR3 region: CASSTSGGTDTQYF. The CDR3, as DNA: TGTGCCAGCAGCACTAGCGGGGGCACAGATACGCAGTATTTT.